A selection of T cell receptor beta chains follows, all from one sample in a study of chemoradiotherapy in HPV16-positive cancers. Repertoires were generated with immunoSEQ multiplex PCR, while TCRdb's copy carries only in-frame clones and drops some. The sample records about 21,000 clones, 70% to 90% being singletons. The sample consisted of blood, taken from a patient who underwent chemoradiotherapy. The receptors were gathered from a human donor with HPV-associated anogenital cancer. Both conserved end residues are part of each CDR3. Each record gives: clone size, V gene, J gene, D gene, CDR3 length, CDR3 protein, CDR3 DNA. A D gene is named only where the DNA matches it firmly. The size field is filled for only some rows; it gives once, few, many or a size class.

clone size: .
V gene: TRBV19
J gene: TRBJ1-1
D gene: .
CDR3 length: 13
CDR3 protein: CASSKVPTFEAFF
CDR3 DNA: TGTGCCAGTAGTAAGGTTCCGACTTTTGAAGCTTTCTTT

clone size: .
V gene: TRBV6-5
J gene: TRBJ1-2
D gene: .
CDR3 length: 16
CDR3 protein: CASSYTLGGAQDGYTF
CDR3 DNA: TGTGCCAGCAGTTACACCCTTGGGGGGGCCCAGGATGGCTACACCTTC

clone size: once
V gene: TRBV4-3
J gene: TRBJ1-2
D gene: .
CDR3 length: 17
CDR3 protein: CASSQDRIGRANYGYTF
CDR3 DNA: TGCGCCAGCAGCCAAGATAGGATTGGCAGGGCCAACTATGGCTACACCTTC

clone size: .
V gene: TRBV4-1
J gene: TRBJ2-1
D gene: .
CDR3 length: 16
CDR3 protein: CASSQEPWGLGDEQFF
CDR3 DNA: TGCGCCAGCAGCCAAGAACCATGGGGGTTGGGAGATGAGCAGTTCTTC

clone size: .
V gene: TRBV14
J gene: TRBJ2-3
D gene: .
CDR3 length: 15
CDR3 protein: CASSQVGGGRNTQYF
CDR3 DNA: TGTGCCAGCAGCCAAGTAGGGGGCGGGAGGAATACGCAGTATTTT

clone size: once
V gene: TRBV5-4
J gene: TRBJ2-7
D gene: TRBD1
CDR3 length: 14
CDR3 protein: CASSLATGSLEQYF
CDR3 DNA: TGTGCCAGCAGCTTGGCGACAGGGTCGTTGGAGCAGTACTTC

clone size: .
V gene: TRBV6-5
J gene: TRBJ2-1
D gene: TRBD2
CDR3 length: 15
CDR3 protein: CASSPGTSGINEQFF
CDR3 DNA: TGTGCCAGCAGCCCCGGGACTAGCGGGATCAATGAGCAGTTCTTC

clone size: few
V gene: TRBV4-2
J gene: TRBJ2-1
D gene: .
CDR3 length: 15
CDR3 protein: CASSQDFVSYNEQFF
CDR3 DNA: TGTGCCAGCAGCCAAGATTTTGTCAGTTACAATGAGCAGTTCTTC

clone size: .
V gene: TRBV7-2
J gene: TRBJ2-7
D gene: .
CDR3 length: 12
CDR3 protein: CASSPNSHEQYF
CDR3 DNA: TGTGCCAGCAGCCCTAATAGTCACGAGCAGTACTTC

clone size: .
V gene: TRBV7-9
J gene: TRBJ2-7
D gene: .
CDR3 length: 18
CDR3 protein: CASSLGQGGRLLSYEQYF
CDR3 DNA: TGTGCCAGCAGCTTAGGGCAGGGGGGTCGACTCCTCTCCTACGAGCAGTACTTC

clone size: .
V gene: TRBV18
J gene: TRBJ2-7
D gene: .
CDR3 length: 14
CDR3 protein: CASSSSGGLSEQYF
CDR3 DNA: TGTGCCAGCTCGTCCTCAGGAGGCCTATCCGAGCAGTACTTC

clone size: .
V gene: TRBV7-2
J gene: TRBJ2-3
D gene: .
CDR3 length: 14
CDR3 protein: CASSLAHGSDTQYF
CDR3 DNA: TGTGCCAGCAGCTTAGCCCACGGGTCAGATACGCAGTATTTT

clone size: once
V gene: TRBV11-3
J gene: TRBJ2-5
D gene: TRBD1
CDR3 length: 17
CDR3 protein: CASSLGAGTDLKETQYF
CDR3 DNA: TGTGCCAGCAGCTTAGGGGCCGGGACAGATTTAAAAGAGACCCAGTACTTC

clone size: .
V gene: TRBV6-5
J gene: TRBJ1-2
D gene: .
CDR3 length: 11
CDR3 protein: CASNQGYGYTF
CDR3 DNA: TGTGCCAGCAACCAAGGATATGGCTACACCTTC

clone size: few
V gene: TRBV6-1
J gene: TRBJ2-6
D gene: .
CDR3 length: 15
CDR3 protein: CASSERHSGANVLTF
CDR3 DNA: TGTGCCAGCAGTGAACGGCACTCTGGGGCCAACGTCCTGACTTTC

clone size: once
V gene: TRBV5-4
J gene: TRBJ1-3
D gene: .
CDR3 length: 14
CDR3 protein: CASSLAGSGNTIYF
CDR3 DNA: TGTGCCAGCAGCTTGGCAGGGTCTGGAAACACCATATATTTT

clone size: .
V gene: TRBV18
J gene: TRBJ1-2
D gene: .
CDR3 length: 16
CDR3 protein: CACSLGDHFSNYGYTF
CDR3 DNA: TGTGCCTGCTCACTTGGGGATCATTTTTCTAACTATGGCTACACCTTC

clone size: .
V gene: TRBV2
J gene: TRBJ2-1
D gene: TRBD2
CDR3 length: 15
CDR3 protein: CASSPLAGGPNEQFF
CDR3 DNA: TGTGCCAGCAGTCCACTAGCGGGGGGGCCCAATGAGCAGTTCTTC

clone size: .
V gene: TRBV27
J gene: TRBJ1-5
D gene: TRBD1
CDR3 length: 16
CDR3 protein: CASSLSTGGSYQPQHF
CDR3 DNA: TGTGCCAGCAGTTTATCGACAGGGGGATCCTATCAGCCCCAGCATTTT

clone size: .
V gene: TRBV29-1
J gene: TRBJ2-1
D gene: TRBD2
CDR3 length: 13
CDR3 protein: CSVGGTSGAEQFF
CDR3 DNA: TGCAGCGTCGGAGGGACTAGCGGGGCTGAGCAGTTCTTC

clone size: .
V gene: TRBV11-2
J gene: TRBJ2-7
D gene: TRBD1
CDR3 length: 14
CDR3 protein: CASTPGNRGSEQYF
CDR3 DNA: TGTGCCAGCACCCCAGGCAACAGGGGATCCGAGCAGTACTTC

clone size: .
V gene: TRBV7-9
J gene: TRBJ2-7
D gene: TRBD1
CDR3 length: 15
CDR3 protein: CASSLGTGGSSEQYF
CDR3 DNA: TGTGCCAGCAGCTTAGGGACAGGGGGCTCCTCTGAGCAGTACTTC

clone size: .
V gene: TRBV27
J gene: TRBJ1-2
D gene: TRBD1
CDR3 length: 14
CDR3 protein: CASSSSTGVYGYTF
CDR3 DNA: TGTGCCAGCAGTTCCTCGACAGGGGTCTATGGCTACACCTTC

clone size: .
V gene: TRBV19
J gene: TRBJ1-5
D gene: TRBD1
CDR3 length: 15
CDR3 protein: CASSMGAGGSQPQHF
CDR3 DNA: TGTGCCAGTAGTATGGGGGCAGGGGGTAGCCAGCCCCAGCATTTT

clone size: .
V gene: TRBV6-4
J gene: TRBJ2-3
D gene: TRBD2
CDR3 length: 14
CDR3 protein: CASSGGGATDTQYF
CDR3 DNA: TGTGCCAGCAGTGGCGGGGGGGCCACAGATACGCAGTATTTT

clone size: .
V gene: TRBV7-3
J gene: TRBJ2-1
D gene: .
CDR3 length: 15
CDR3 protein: CASSLSSGPANEQFF
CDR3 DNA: TGTGCCAGCAGCTTGAGCTCGGGCCCAGCCAATGAGCAGTTCTTC

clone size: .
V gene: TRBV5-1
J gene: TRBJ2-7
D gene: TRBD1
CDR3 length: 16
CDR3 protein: CASSPGGQGLSDEQYF
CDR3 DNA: TGCGCCAGCAGCCCCGGCGGACAGGGTTTGTCCGACGAGCAGTACTTC

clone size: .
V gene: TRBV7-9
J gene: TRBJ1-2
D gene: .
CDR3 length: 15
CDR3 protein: CASSLIIETNYGYTF
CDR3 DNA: TGTGCCAGCAGCTTAATTATAGAGACCAACTATGGCTACACCTTC

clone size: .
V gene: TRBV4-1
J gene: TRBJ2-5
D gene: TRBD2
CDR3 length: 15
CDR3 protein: CASTPRASGQETQYF
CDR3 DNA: TGCGCCAGCACCCCACGGGCTAGCGGCCAAGAGACCCAGTACTTC

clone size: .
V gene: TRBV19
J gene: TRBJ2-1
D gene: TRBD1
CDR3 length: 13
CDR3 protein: CASRKTGDNEQFF
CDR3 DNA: TGTGCCAGTAGGAAGACAGGGGACAATGAGCAGTTCTTC

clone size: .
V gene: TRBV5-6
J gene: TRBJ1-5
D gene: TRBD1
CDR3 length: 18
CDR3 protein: CASSLGGQGARLDQPQHF
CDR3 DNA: TGTGCCAGCAGCTTGGGGGGACAGGGGGCCCGATTGGATCAGCCCCAGCATTTT

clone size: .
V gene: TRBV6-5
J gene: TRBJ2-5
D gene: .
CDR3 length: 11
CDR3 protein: CASSSGETQYF
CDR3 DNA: TGTGCCAGCAGTTCGGGAGAGACCCAGTACTTC

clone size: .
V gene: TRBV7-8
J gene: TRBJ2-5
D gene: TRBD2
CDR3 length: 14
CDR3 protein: CASSLAREGETQYF
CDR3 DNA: TGTGCCAGCAGCTTAGCGAGGGAGGGGGAGACCCAGTACTTC